A selection of T cell receptor beta chains follows, all from one sample in a study of OX40 agonist ivuxolimab in advanced cancers. Measured with immunoSEQ multiplex PCR; TCRdb has only the in-frame clones, and not every one. The data show roughly 43,000 clones, 82% seen once. The sample in question was CD4+ or CD8+ T cells sorted from blood, obtained in a trial of the OX40 agonist ivuxolimab. These TCRs come from an adult with an advanced solid tumor such as melanoma, head and neck, liver or kidney cancer. Each CDR3 is given with its conserved first and last residue. D genes are given only for firm matches. A clone size is listed for some rows: how often the clone was seen (once, few, many), or a class if it is expanded.

J	size	V	D	length	DNA	CDR3
TRBJ2-2	.	TRBV30	.	14	TGTGCCTGGAGTGAACACGCGAACACCGGGGAGCTGTTTTTT	CAWSEHANTGELFF
TRBJ2-1	.	TRBV2	.	13	TGTGCCAGCCGGGGGCCCACTTACAATGAGCAGTTCTTC	CASRGPTYNEQFF
TRBJ2-5	.	TRBV7-7	.	15	TGTGCTAGCAGCTTAGGCCCCCAGACAGTGGAGACCCAGTACTTC	CASSLGPQTVETQYF
TRBJ2-3	.	TRBV29-1	.	11	TGCAGCGCCCCATGGGGGGATACGCAGTATTTT	CSAPWGDTQYF
TRBJ2-5	.	TRBV15	.	16	TGTGCCACCAGCAGGCCGCCAGTTCCGGGGCGTGAGACCCAGTACTTC	CATSRPPVPGRETQYF
TRBJ1-4	.	TRBV4-2	.	13	TGTGCCAGCAGCTCCCGGGACGGTGAAAAACTGTTTTTT	CASSSRDGEKLFF
TRBJ1-4	few	TRBV6-1	TRBD1	16	TGTGCCAGCAGTGAAATGGATACAGGGGGTGCTGAAAAACTGTTTTTT	CASSEMDTGGAEKLFF
TRBJ1-6	.	TRBV4-2	.	16	TGTGCCAGCAGCGAGGTAGGGGCGAGCCATTATTCACCCCTCCACTTT	CASSEVGASHYSPLHF
TRBJ2-2	once	TRBV11-3	.	14	TGTGCCAGCAGCTCCCGGGGTGGCACCGGGGAGCTGTTTTTT	CASSSRGGTGELFF
TRBJ1-2	.	TRBV5-1	.	14	TGCGCCAGCAGCTTAGGCAGGGCGGAACAAGGCTACACCTTC	CASSLGRAEQGYTF
TRBJ1-4	.	TRBV30	.	13	TGTGCCTGGAGTGTACCCGACCCCCCCCGCGCCCCTTTT	CAWSVPDPPRAPF
TRBJ1-1	.	TRBV11-3	.	14	TGTGCCAGCAGCCCAGGGGACGGGAACACTGAAGCTTTCTTT	CASSPGDGNTEAFF
TRBJ1-2	.	TRBV27	.	14	TGTGCCAGCGGTCCCTGGCCCGCGTACTATGGCTACACCTTC	CASGPWPAYYGYTF
TRBJ2-5	.	TRBV19	.	14	TGTGCCAGTAGTATGGGCCAGGGATGGGAGACCCAGTACTTC	CASSMGQGWETQYF
TRBJ1-2	.	TRBV30	TRBD1	16	TGTGCCTGGGCCCGACACGGAGGGGGACAGAACTATGGCTACACCTTC	CAWARHGGGQNYGYTF
TRBJ2-3	.	TRBV11-2	.	15	TGTGCCAGCAGCGCAGGGGACCCACATTTCGGTACGCAGTATTTT	CASSAGDPHFGTQYF
TRBJ2-7	.	TRBV4-1	.	15	TGCGCCAGCAGCCAAGAACAGGTTCGAGTTCGCGAGCAGTACTTC	CASSQEQVRVREQYF
TRBJ2-3	.	TRBV5-5	TRBD2	15	TGTGCCAGCAGCTTGGTGGCGGGGGTCTCAGATACGCAGTATTTT	CASSLVAGVSDTQYF
TRBJ2-5	.	TRBV29-1	.	13	TGCAGCGTTGAGAGGACAAGTCAAGAGACCCAGTACTTC	CSVERTSQETQYF
TRBJ2-3	.	TRBV19	.	15	TGTGCCAGTAGTATACGTCGGCAGGGCCGAGATACGCAGTATTTT	CASSIRRQGRDTQYF
TRBJ1-1	.	TRBV5-6	TRBD1	14	TGTGCCAGCAGCCACCGGGACAGCTTAATATTGGCTTTCTTT	CASSHRDSLILAFF
TRBJ1-1	.	TRBV5-1	.	15	TGCGCCAGCGGCTTGGATCCCGCCATGAACACTGAAGCTTTCTTT	CASGLDPAMNTEAFF
TRBJ1-2	.	TRBV27	TRBD1	14	TGTGCCAGCAAGAGGGGACAGGGGGCCTATGGCTACACCTTC	CASKRGQGAYGYTF
TRBJ2-5	.	TRBV7-3	TRBD1	15	TGTGCCAGCAGCTACGGGGGACAGGGGCAAGAGACCCAGTACTTC	CASSYGGQGQETQYF
TRBJ1-5	.	TRBV19	TRBD1	15	TGTGCCAGTACCATGGGGACAGGGAGCAATCAGCCCCAGCATTTT	CASTMGTGSNQPQHF
TRBJ2-3	.	TRBV5-1	.	14	TGCGCCAGCAGCACCGATCGGGGCACAGATACGCAGTATTTT	CASSTDRGTDTQYF
TRBJ1-1	.	TRBV5-6	TRBD1	14	TGTGCCAGCAGCCGACAGGGTGGTTTTGGTGAAGCTTTCTTT	CASSRQGGFGEAFF
TRBJ2-2	.	TRBV7-9	TRBD2	15	TGTGCCAGCAGCTTGGGACTAGCGGAGACCGGGGAGCTGTTTTTT	CASSLGLAETGELFF
TRBJ2-5	.	TRBV9	TRBD2	16	TGTGCCAGCAGCGAGACTAGCGGGCTAGGGGGAGAGACCCAGTACTTC	CASSETSGLGGETQYF
TRBJ1-3	.	TRBV30	.	12	TGTGCCAGACACGGCTCTGGAAACACCATATATTTT	CARHGSGNTIYF
TRBJ2-7	.	TRBV6-5	.	13	TGTGCCAGCAGGCAGCTACCACTCTACGAGCAGTACTTC	CASRQLPLYEQYF
TRBJ2-7	.	TRBV7-2	.	14	TGTGCCAGCAGCTTAGTTACCGGTTTCTACGAGCAGTACTTC	CASSLVTGFYEQYF
TRBJ2-7	.	TRBV6-5	.	13	TGTGCCAGCAGCCTTGGAGGGACAGACGAGCAGTACTTC	CASSLGGTDEQYF
TRBJ2-7	.	TRBV11-3	.	14	TGTGCCAGCAGCTCTCGGCCAGGGCAGGGCGAGCAGTACTTC	CASSSRPGQGEQYF
TRBJ2-7	.	TRBV6-1	.	13	TGTGCCAGCAGTTCGACGCGGGTGGGCGAGCAGTACTTC	CASSSTRVGEQYF
TRBJ1-1	.	TRBV18	.	13	TGTGCCAGCTCATTGGGGGGAACAATTGAAGCTTTCTTT	CASSLGGTIEAFF
TRBJ2-3	once	TRBV5-1	.	15	TGCGCCAGCAGCTTGGGTGGACAGACCACAGATACGCAGTATTTT	CASSLGGQTTDTQYF
TRBJ2-2	.	TRBV28	.	15	TGTGCCAGCAGTCTGCGGGCCTGGAACACCGGGGAGCTGTTTTTT	CASSLRAWNTGELFF
TRBJ2-3	.	TRBV18	TRBD2	17	TGTGCCAGCTCACCACGGGGGGGACGCACGAGTGCAGATACGCAGTATTTT	CASSPRGGRTSADTQYF
TRBJ2-1	.	TRBV7-9	.	16	TGTGCCAGCAGCCCGCCCGGGAGTTCACCCTACAATGAGCAGTTCTTC	CASSPPGSSPYNEQFF
TRBJ2-5	.	TRBV7-2	.	13	TGTGCCAGCAGCTTAGGACCCCTGGAGACCCAGTACTTC	CASSLGPLETQYF
TRBJ2-3	.	TRBV5-1	TRBD1	16	TGCGCCAGCAGCCCTCGGACAGGGCCTAGCACAGATACGCAGTATTTT	CASSPRTGPSTDTQYF
TRBJ1-6	.	TRBV7-2	.	14	TGTGCCAGCAGCCCCGACTGGGATAATTCACCCCTCCACTTT	CASSPDWDNSPLHF
TRBJ2-7	.	TRBV5-1	.	10	TGCGCCAGCAGCTCGGGGGAGTTCCATTTC	CASSSGEFHF
TRBJ2-2	.	TRBV7-2	TRBD1	14	TGTGCCAGCAGCCTAGACAGGGGGCCGGGGGAGCTGTTTTTT	CASSLDRGPGELFF
TRBJ1-2	.	TRBV5-1	.	13	TGCGCCAGCTCGGAGGGGAGGACCTATGGCTACACCTTC	CASSEGRTYGYTF
TRBJ2-7	few	TRBV30	.	16	TGTGCCTGGAGTGTACGGAGCAGCACACCCAAATACGAGCAGTACTTC	CAWSVRSSTPKYEQYF
TRBJ1-1	.	TRBV5-6	.	15	TGTGCCAGCAGCTCGGACAGTGGGGCCCCCACTGAAGCTTTCTTT	CASSSDSGAPTEAFF
TRBJ1-2	.	TRBV7-3	.	14	TGTGCCAGCAGCTTAATCCCAGGCCCTTCGGGCTACACCTTC	CASSLIPGPSGYTF
TRBJ2-7	.	TRBV7-8	.	12	TGTGCCAGCGGGGGGTTGGACTACGAGCAGTACTTC	CASGGLDYEQYF
TRBJ1-3	once	TRBV5-5	TRBD1	17	TGTGCCAGCAGTAACGGACAGGGGGCTTTCTCGGGAAACACCATATATTTT	CASSNGQGAFSGNTIYF
TRBJ2-7	.	TRBV19	.	17	TGTGCCAGTAGTACGACCGTCAGAAGGACAGACCACTACGAGCAGTACTTC	CASSTTVRRTDHYEQYF
TRBJ2-7	once	TRBV11-2	TRBD1	13	TGTGCCAGCAGCACCCTACAGGGGGACGAGCAGTACTTC	CASSTLQGDEQYF
TRBJ2-3	.	TRBV28	.	12	TGTGCCAGCAGTCCCTACACAGATACGCAGTATTTT	CASSPYTDTQYF
TRBJ2-3	.	TRBV6-1	.	15	TGTGCCAGCAGCCTACGGTCCGGGGGAAGAGATACGCAGTATTTT	CASSLRSGGRDTQYF
TRBJ2-3	.	TRBV19	.	15	TGTGCCAGTAGTATATCAGGGGGCGGGGGGAATACGCAGTATTTT	CASSISGGGGNTQYF
TRBJ2-1	.	TRBV5-1	TRBD1	16	TGCGCCAGCAGCCTGGGGTTAGGACAGGGTAGCAATGAGCAGTTCTTC	CASSLGLGQGSNEQFF
TRBJ1-5	.	TRBV6-6	TRBD1	14	TGTGCCAGCGGACAGGGGGGAGGCAATCAGCCCCAGCATTTT	CASGQGGGNQPQHF
TRBJ1-6	few	TRBV2	.	14	TGTGCCAGCAGTGAACTGACAGCAAATTCACCCCTCCACTTT	CASSELTANSPLHF
TRBJ2-3	.	TRBV7-8	.	15	TGTGCCAGCAGCTTAGTAGGCTTGGCGGGAGATACGCAGTATTTT	CASSLVGLAGDTQYF